This note documents a single T cell receptor beta chain sequence. Trimming removed 3 bases from V and 4 bases from J; junction bases left unmatched: 8. The CDR3 contains 15 residues. The entry originates in a study of T-cell memory formation after mild COVID-19. TCRdb re-called the 5' RACE reads through MiXCR, storing one row per CDR3 protein. This sample has about 400,000 distinct CDR3 sequences, with 20% to 30% found just once. Sample: PBMCs or a T cell subset sorted from them (not recorded which). The clonotype originates from an adult woman who had mild COVID-19 (a few samples of this study predate the infection). Cell type and time point are not known. This chain connects TRBV12-3 or TRBV12-4 to TRBJ2-5, with TRBD2 matching over 7 bases. The DNA for the CDR3 is TGTGCCAGCAGTTTTGCGGGGAGGGCCAGAGAGACCCAGTACTTC. It encodes CASSFAGRARETQYF.